A single TCR beta chain is shown here with its context. Its antigen is undetermined. The data were taken from a study of T cell responses to AZD1222 COVID-19 vaccine. The V gene's germline CDR1 is SGHNT and CDR2 YENEEA. Trimming took off 5 bases at V and 7 bases at J, with 14 bases between the two ends. The CDR3 length is 13 residues. Study results and caveats: Spike-specific TCR depth and breadth grew after two AZD1222 doses.

Only in-frame clones appear in the TCRdb table, and some are missing; sequencing was by immunoSEQ multiplex PCR. Of 100,000 to 120,000 clones in the sample, 85% to 90% were seen once. This receptor was taken from an adult who received the AZD1222 COVID-19 vaccine. The chain joins TRBV11-3 to TRBJ1-1; D remains unclear. Sequenced material: peripheral blood, taken 28 days after the second AZD1222 dose. The DNA for the CDR3 is TGTGCCAGCAGCCCCGAGAACCCTAGTGAAGCTTTCTTT. Its protein product is CASSPENPSEAFF.